This T cell receptor (beta chain) was profiled in a study of Ad26.COV2.S vaccination and SARS-CoV-2 variants. The assay was immunoSEQ multiplex PCR, and TCRdb's table has in-frame clones only and misses some. The sample consists of approximately 350,000 clones, roughly 84% of them appearing once. Treatment reported: some 20 received Ad26.COV2.S at low or high dose, single or two shots; 5 received placebo; per-sample allocation not given. Sampling occurred on day 63 after the first vaccine or placebo injection. Trimming pared 6 bases from V and 5 bases from J, leaving 11 bases between. The germline V gene has CDR1 MNHEY and CDR2 SVGAGI. This CDR3 region has 14 residues.

The sample consisted of peripheral blood, taken in a trial of Ad26.COV2.S vaccine versus placebo. The chain has TRBV6-5 and TRBJ1-6; D may be TRBD1 (6 bases). The source of this sequence is a person aged 18-65 years who received the Ad26.COV2.S COVID-19 vaccine or a placebo. CDR3 nucleotide sequence: TGTGCCAGCAGGGGGGCGGGAGATAATTCACCCCTCCACTTT. As protein: CASRGAGDNSPLHF.